This T cell receptor (beta chain) stems from a study of CD8 T cells in ankylosing spondylitis (dated by TCRdb to about 2017). Context from the whole study: The study set out to find disease-linked TCR variants by profiling T cell receptor beta repertoires in ankylosing spondylitis patients and healthy donors. Peripheral blood was sampled, and synovial fluid was also collected from ankylosing spondylitis patients. The whole study cohort included roughly 110 healthy donors and roughly 24 ankylosing spondylitis patients. The paper as a whole reports these results and caveats: Blood from ankylosing spondylitis patients appeared to be characterized by a TCR beta motif composed of several highly homologous amino acid variants. According to the report, matched synovial fluid samples from ankylosing spondylitis patients were significantly enriched for the disease-linked clones. The disease-linked clones had a CD8+ phenotype and were found at relatively low frequencies in peripheral blood. Some of the motif variants had been reported before in the synovial fluid and blood of reactive arthritis patients, a finding that suggests common disease-initiation mechanisms.

TCRdb names Illumina HiSeq 2500 as the instrument used. TCR beta libraries were prepared by quantitative 5'-RACE with molecular barcodes. Per the source publication's procedure: Disease-linked TCR variants were identified with a new computational method built on a probabilistic model of VDJ rearrangement. The public reads were run again by TCRdb, first through fastp at Q25 and then through MiXCR, and only productive beta chains were kept. Each record represents a unique CDR3 protein, reported with the most common genes and DNA among its rows. TCRdb's processing, not the authors' own work, is the source of the V and J calls. A total of 84,000 or so distinct CDR3 sequences appear in this sample, 27% of them only once. Over 50% of the sample rests with the top ten. This clonotype was recorded a few times. Its antigen remains undetermined. No base quality information exists; no much larger clone differs at one position.

Sequenced sample: blood, either unsorted or a sorted T cell fraction (not recorded which). The clonotype was recovered from a male donor with ankylosing spondylitis or in good health (not recorded which).

The CDR3 protein sequence reads: CSASSSGGRSYEQYF. The DNA sequence reads TGCAGTGCTAGTTCTTCTGGCGGGAGAAGCTACGAGCAGTACTTC. Recombination joined TRBV20-1 with TRBJ2-7; 7 bases in the middle match TRBD2. From the cysteine up to the phenylalanine, the CDR3 has a length of 15 residues. Here the CDR3 DNA is all that survives: 45 bases in frame from base 1. V ends up 3 bases short and J 3 bases short, with an unmatched junction base count of 11. CDR1 and CDR2 were assigned from the germline V gene (reference sequence) as DFQATT and SNEGSKA.